The 28 T cell receptor beta chains in this list originate from one sample, sequenced in a study of blood T cell repertoires in COVID-19. Assay: immunoSEQ multiplex PCR; the TCRdb copy retains only in-frame clones and omits some. The table includes over 250,000 clones, 70% to 90% detected once. The sequenced sample consisted of peripheral blood. These receptors were collected from a woman aged 45-59 years with COVID-19, enrolled during active disease.

The chain joins TRBV30 to TRBJ2-3, with D tentatively TRBD2 (5 bases). CDR1 and CDR2 from the germline V gene are GTSNPN and SVGIG (reference sequence). This CDR3 comprises 13 residues. Trimming pared 5 bases from V and 4 bases from J, leaving 13 bases between. Here the CDR3 reads CAWGVGAADTQYF. The CDR3 bases are TGTGCCTGGGGGGTTGGAGCGGCAGATACGCAGTATTTT.

J is TRBJ1-5 and V is TRBV27, with D maybe TRBD1 (5 bases). Germline-derived CDR1 and CDR2 are MNHEY and SMNVEV (reference sequence). The CDR3 is made up of 17 amino acids. Deletions cut 3 bases from V and 0 bases from J, with 15 bases between. CDR3 sequence reads: CASSFRGEKYSNQPQHF. In DNA form, the CDR3 reads TGTGCCAGCAGTTTTCGGGGGGAGAAATATAGCAATCAGCCCCAGCATTTT.

In DNA, the CDR3 is TGTGCCATCAGTGAGTCTGGTAGCGGTTACAATGAGCAGTTCTTC. This gives the protein CAISESGSGYNEQFF. This chain links TRBV10-3 with TRBJ2-1; the D gene is possibly TRBD2 (6 bases). The V gene's germline CDR1 is ENHRY and CDR2 SYGVKD. Trimming left V 0 bases short and J 4 bases short, with 10 bases between. This CDR3 has 15 residues.

The chain combines TRBV30 with TRBJ1-4; the match to TRBD1 covers 10 bases. CDR1 is GTSNPN and CDR2 is SVGIG in the germline V gene (reference sequence). CDR3 size: 13 residues. J gave up 6 bases and V 6 bases, and 4 bases lay outside the gene matches. CDR3 loop: CACPGQGHEKLFF. CDR3 coding DNA: TGTGCCTGTCCGGGACAGGGGCATGAAAAACTGTTTTTT. Together with reference TRBV30 and TRBJ1-4, the CDR3 gives the full variable domain: SQTIHQWPATLVQPVGSPLSLECTVEGTSNPNLYWYRQAAGRGLQLLFYSVGIGQISSEVPQNLSASRPQDRQFILSSKKLLLSDSGFYLCACPGQGHEKLFFGSGTQLSVL.

The chain joins TRBV6-5 to TRBJ2-2; D is unclear. CDR3 length equals 16 residues. Looked up from germline, CDR1 is MNHEY and CDR2 is SVGAGI. Trimming removed 2 bases from V and 0 bases from J, with 10 bases in between. The CDR3 is CASSYGGTTNTGELFF. In nucleotides, the CDR3 is TGTGCCAGCAGTTACGGTGGCACAACGAACACCGGGGAGCTGTTTTTT.

This clone was detected only once. The CDR3: CASSFGTRKYNEQFF. CDR3 DNA sequence: TGCGCCAGCAGCTTCGGGACTAGGAAATACAATGAGCAGTTCTTC. V and J are TRBV5-1 and TRBJ2-1; 8 nucleotides match TRBD2. CDR3 length: 15 residues. V was pared by 2 bases and J by 4 bases, with 5 bases of the junction left unmatched. CDR1 and CDR2 (germline): SGHRS, YFSETQ.

The chain is built from TRBV4-2 and TRBJ1-1, with D hard to call. This CDR3 spans 13 amino acids. Germline V gene sequence: CDR1 LGHNA, CDR2 YNFKEQ. The V end was cut by 5 bases, the J end by 8 bases, with 15 bases between. In DNA, the CDR3 is TGTGCCAGCAGCTCTTTTTCGGGGTCAGAAGCTTTCTTT. Its translation: CASSSFSGSEAFF.

This chain links TRBV5-1 with TRBJ1-1; D not resolved. CDR1 SGHRS and CDR2 YFSETQ come from the germline V gene. V was clipped by 0 bases and J by 6 bases, with 18 bases between them. The CDR3 is 16 amino acids. The CDR3 DNA follows: TGCGCCAGCAGCTTGGCTCCACAGAGTACAACCCCTGAAGCTTTCTTT. This gives the protein CASSLAPQSTTPEAFF.

The V call is TRBV5-1, the J call TRBJ2-7; 8 bases line up with TRBD2. J lost 9 bases, V lost 4 bases, and 18 bases had no gene match. Germline V gene lookup returns CDR1 SGHRS and CDR2 YFSETQ. There are 16 residues in the CDR3. This CDR3 reads CASSPRGGSAVNGQYF. CDR3 coding DNA: TGCGCCAGCAGCCCCCGGGGGGGTAGCGCAGTCAATGGGCAGTACTTC.

This clone was found a few times. The V and J genes are TRBV15 and TRBJ1-5, with D uncertain. CDR1 and CDR2 (germline): LNHNV, YYDKDF (reference sequence). The CDR3 sequence is 15 residues long. With 5 bases removed from V and 1 base from J, the gap between germline ends came to 12 bases. For the CDR3, the DNA is TGTGCCACCAGCCCGAATGAGGGAAGCAATCAGCCCCAGCATTTT. Translation: CATSPNEGSNQPQHF.

V and J are TRBV14 and TRBJ2-1, with 10 bases matching TRBD1. The trim removed 3 bases at V and 9 bases at J, leaving 8 bases unmatched. This CDR3 is 15 amino acids long. Germline V CDR1 and CDR2: SGHDN, FVKESK. CDR3 nucleotides: TGTGCCAGCAGCCAGTGGGACAGGGGAAATAGTGAGCAGTTCTTC. It is translated as CASSQWDRGNSEQFF.

The rearrangement links TRBV19 to TRBJ2-1; 13 nucleotides agree with TRBD2. Per the germline V gene, CDR1 is LNHDA and CDR2 is SQIVND (reference sequence). The CDR3 spans 14 residues. Trimming at V came to 8 bases and at J to 4 bases, leaving 2 bases not matched to a gene. CDR3 nucleotide sequence: TGTGCCAGTGGGACTAGCGGGAATTACAATGAGCAGTTCTTC. This sequence encodes CASGTSGNYNEQFF.

The chain joins TRBV11-2 to TRBJ2-4; 9 nucleotides agree with TRBD1. V trimming: 5 bases; J trimming: 8 bases; junction bases outside the gene matches: 4. The CDR3 runs 13 residues. Germline CDR1 reads SGHAT; CDR2 reads FQNNGV. In nucleotides, the CDR3 is TGTGCCAGCAGCAGGGACAGGGCTGACATTCAGTACTTC. This codes for CASSRDRADIQYF.

CDR3 in DNA: TGTGCCATCAGCGGAAGCTCTAGCGGGAGGGAAGAGACCCAGTACTTC. Translating it yields CAISGSSSGREETQYF. The chain couples TRBV10-3 to TRBJ2-5; 12 bases fit TRBD2. This CDR3 comprises 16 residues. The V gene end was trimmed by 6 bases and the J gene end by 3 bases; junction bases not matched to a gene: 8. CDR1 is ENHRY and CDR2 is SYGVKD in the germline V gene.

The chain links TRBV7-2 to TRBJ1-5, with 9 bases matching TRBD1. Germline lookup yields CDR1 SGHTA and CDR2 FQGNSA. V shed 5 bases, J shed 0 bases, and the junction held 5 bases outside the gene matches. This CDR3 contains 16 residues. The chain's CDR3 is CASSQGTGNSNQPQHF. DNA of the CDR3: TGTGCCAGCAGCCAGGGGACAGGGAATAGCAATCAGCCCCAGCATTTT.

The chain carries TRBV6-1 and TRBJ2-7; D is possibly TRBD2 (6 bases). CDR3 size: 13 residues. CDR1 and CDR2 (germline): MNHNS, SASEGT. V was trimmed by 2 bases and J by 2 bases, leaving 7 bases between them. CDR3 sequence (DNA): TGTGCCAGCAGTGAAACGGGGGCCTACGAGCAGTACTTC. Encoded protein: CASSETGAYEQYF.

This clone was detected once. The genes are TRBV2 and TRBJ2-1; possibly TRBD2 for D (6 bases). Per the germline V gene, CDR1 is SNHLY and CDR2 is FYNNEI. V gave up 9 bases and J gave up 6 bases, with 18 bases separating them. The CDR3 loop spans 14 amino acids. The CDR3 spells CASLATQEANEQFF. The CDR3 coding sequence is TGTGCCAGTCTAGCGACTCAAGAAGCCAATGAGCAGTTCTTC. Using reference TRBV2 and TRBJ2-1 for the parts outside the CDR3, the full variable domain is EPEVTQTPSHQVTQMGQEVILRCVPISNHLYFYWYRQILGQKVEFLVSFYNNEISEKSEIFDDQFSVERPDGSNFTLKIRSTKLEDSAMYFCASLATQEANEQFFGPGTRLTVL.

The chain is built from TRBV7-3 and TRBJ2-2; D is possibly TRBD2 (5 bases). The CDR3 totals 15 residues. Germline values: CDR1 SGHTA, CDR2 FQGTGA. The V end lost 5 bases, the J end lost 4 bases, and 14 bases lay between the germline ends. CDR3 amino acids: CASSPVGALTGELFF. The CDR3 region has the DNA TGTGCCAGCAGCCCAGTGGGAGCCCTCACCGGGGAGCTGTTTTTT.

This clone appeared once. The V call is TRBV19, the J call TRBJ2-4; either TRBD1 or TRBD2 may supply D (5 bases each). CDR3 length: 14 residues. Between the trimmed V and J ends, which lost 5 bases and 6 bases, there was a span of 14 bases. Germline CDR1 is LNHDA and CDR2 is SQIVND (reference sequence). The CDR3 spells CASSLGASRNIQYF. CDR3 in DNA: TGTGCCAGTAGTTTAGGGGCTAGCAGAAACATTCAGTACTTC. Drawing the rest from reference TRBV19 and TRBJ2-4, the complete variable domain is DGGITQSPKYLFRKEGQNVTLSCEQNLNHDAMYWYRQDPGQGLRLIYYSQIVNDFQKGDIAEGYSVSREKKESFPLTVTSAQKNPTAFYLCASSLGASRNIQYFGAGTRLSVL.

The V gene is TRBV27, the J gene TRBJ1-6, with TRBD1 matching 11 bases. The CDR3 length is 18 residues. CDR1 is MNHEY and CDR2 is SMNVEV in the germline V gene (reference sequence). The J segment lost 4 bases and the V segment lost 5 bases, leaving 10 bases of the junction unmatched. The CDR3 here is CASSNSGTGGKYNSPLHF. Here the CDR3 DNA reads TGTGCCAGCAGTAACTCCGGGACAGGGGGTAAATATAATTCACCCCTCCACTTT.

The chain carries TRBV5-8 and TRBJ1-1; D is possibly TRBD1 (6 bases). Germline V gene data show CDR1 as SGHTS and CDR2 as YDEGEE. The CDR3 sequence is 15 residues long. V lost 4 bases and J lost 0, with 13 bases in between. The CDR3 here is CASSPGQTMNTEAFF. The CDR3 DNA is TGTGCCAGCAGCCCAGGACAGACCATGAACACTGAAGCTTTCTTT.

The chain joins TRBV6-4 to TRBJ1-1, with D unclear. CDR1 and CDR2 from the germline V gene are MRHNA and SNTAGT. V was pared by 1 base and J by 5 bases, with 8 bases between. There are 13 residues in the CDR3. The CDR3: CASSDFAGTEAFF. Here the CDR3 DNA reads TGTGCCAGCAGTGACTTCGCCGGGACTGAAGCTTTCTTT.

This sequence joins TRBV5-1 and TRBJ1-2; 7 bases are a match to TRBD1. CDR1 and CDR2 (germline): SGHRS, YFSETQ. V lost 1 base to trimming and J lost 2 bases; unmatched junction nucleotides: 5. This CDR3 contains 15 residues. This CDR3 is CASSLQSGQNYGYTF. The CDR3 bases are TGCGCCAGCAGCTTGCAATCGGGACAGAACTATGGCTACACCTTC.

The rearrangement joins TRBV7-3 to TRBJ2-5; D is possibly TRBD1 (5 bases). Trimming removed 5 bases at V and 4 bases at J, with 17 bases between. Germline loops: CDR1 SGHTA, CDR2 FQGTGA. The CDR3 is made up of 15 amino acids. The CDR3 DNA reads as TGTGCCAGCAGCCCCGGCAGGGTTTCATCAGAGACCCAGTACTTC. Encoded protein: CASSPGRVSSETQYF.

This clone was picked up one time. J is TRBJ2-3 and V is TRBV18; 7 nucleotides agree with TRBD1. Germline V lookup: CDR1 KGHSH, CDR2 LQKENI. The CDR3 runs 14 residues. After removal of 6 bases from V and 5 bases from J, the junction contained 8 bases not matched to a gene. The CDR3 sequence is CASSPRQGKDTQYF. The CDR3 DNA is TGTGCCAGCTCTCCAAGACAGGGCAAAGATACGCAGTATTTT.

V gene TRBV13 combines with J gene TRBJ1-4; the D gene is possibly TRBD1 (5 bases). Trimming removed 4 bases from V and 7 bases from J, with 10 bases in between. The CDR3 runs to 13 residues. Germline V CDR1 and CDR2: PRHDT, FYEKMQ (reference sequence). CDR3 amino acids: CASSSPGGEKLFF. In DNA form, the CDR3 reads TGTGCCAGCAGCTCCCCGGGGGGTGAAAAACTGTTTTTT.

The chain is built from TRBV3-1 (or the pseudogene TRBV3-2) and TRBJ2-1, with 9 bases identical to TRBD1. The CDR3 covers 14 residues. J was trimmed by 4 bases and V by 6 bases; bases with no gene match: 4. CDR1 and CDR2 (germline): LGHDT, YNNKEL (reference sequence). CDR3 in DNA: TGTGCCAGCAGGGGACAGGGCGGGTACAATGAGCAGTTCTTC. Amino acid sequence: CASRGQGGYNEQFF.

The chain combines TRBV7-2 with TRBJ1-5; D is uncertain. Germline-derived CDR1 and CDR2 are SGHTA and FQGNSA. CDR3 length: 14 residues. The V end was cut by 5 bases, the J end by 3 bases, with 11 bases between. The CDR3 loop reads CASSQIRDNQPQHF. The CDR3 DNA follows: TGTGCCAGCAGCCAGATACGGGACAATCAGCCCCAGCATTTT.